The 28 T cell receptor beta chains reported below all come from one sample, sequenced in a study of blood T cell repertoires in COVID-19. Profiled with immunoSEQ multiplex PCR; TCRdb holds only in-frame clones, not every one. The sample contains some 230,000 clones, about 88% of which appear only once. Sequencing was carried out using peripheral blood. Receptors originate from a man in his forties or fifties with acute or convalescent COVID-19.

CDR3 sequence: CASSMLAGGQPEQFF. The CDR3 region has the DNA TGTGCCAGCAGTATGCTAGCGGGGGGGCAACCTGAGCAGTTCTTC. The chain recombines TRBV6-5 with TRBJ2-1, with 12 positions matching TRBD2. V was clipped by 5 bases and J by 9 bases; unmatched bases: 8. The CDR3 is 15 amino acids. Germline-derived CDR1 and CDR2 are MNHEY and SVGAGI.

The chain uses TRBV5-1 and TRBJ1-6; TRBD1 matches at 7 bases. The germline CDR1 and CDR2 sequences are SGHRS and YFSETQ. This CDR3 region has 15 residues. Trimming took 1 base from V and 5 from J; bases not matched to a gene: 3. CDR3 sequence (DNA): TGCGCCAGCAGCTTGCCCCAGGGGGATAATTCACCCCTCCACTTT. It is translated as CASSLPQGDNSPLHF. Supplemented by reference TRBV5-1 and TRBJ1-6, the full variable domain reads KAGVTQTPRYLIKTRGQQVTLSCSPISGHRSVSWYQQTPGQGLQFLFEYFSETQRNKGNFPGRFSGRQFSNSRSEMNVSTLELGDSALYLCASSLPQGDNSPLHFGNGTRLTVT.

This chain joins TRBV27 and TRBJ1-5; 10 nucleotides agree with TRBD1. The CDR3 spans 18 residues. The germline gives CDR1 MNHEY, CDR2 SMNVEV (reference sequence). The V segment lost 4 bases and the J segment 2 bases; nucleotides outside the gene matches: 11. CDR3 sequence: CASSSRQGALVGNQPQHF. The CDR3 nucleotides are TGTGCCAGCAGTTCGAGACAGGGGGCTTTAGTGGGCAATCAGCCCCAGCATTTT.

This clone has only one observation. This CDR3 is CASSFGLSNQPQHF. In DNA, the CDR3 is TGTGCCAGCAGTTTCGGTCTTAGCAATCAGCCCCAGCATTTT. The rearrangement links TRBV28 to TRBJ1-5; D is unclear. Trimming removed 3 bases at V and 0 bases at J, with 6 bases between. Looked up from germline, CDR1 is MDHEN and CDR2 is SYDVKM. The CDR3 consists of 14 residues.

The V and J genes are TRBV19 and TRBJ1-5, with unresolved D. CDR1 LNHDA and CDR2 SQIVND come from the germline V gene (reference sequence). The CDR3 sequence is 13 residues long. V lost 11 bases and J lost 3, with 14 bases in between. The CDR3, as DNA: TGTGCCGTAGCGGACGACTACAATCAGCCCCAGCATTTT. Amino acids: CAVADDYNQPQHF.

The chain couples TRBV10-2 to TRBJ2-7; weak D call: TRBD2 (7 bases). Germline CDR1 WSHSY, CDR2 SAAADI. Trimming left V 6 bases short and J 6 bases short, with 12 bases between. This CDR3 has 12 residues. The DNA of the CDR3 is TGCGCCAGCAGGTATGCGGGGGCCGAGCAGTACTTC. It yields the protein CASRYAGAEQYF.

V and J are TRBV4-2 and TRBJ1-1; D might be TRBD1 (6 bases). Germline V gene data show CDR1 as LGHNA and CDR2 as YNFKEQ. This CDR3 has 14 residues. Trimming cost V 2 bases and J 1 base, with 8 bases left between them. In nucleotides, the CDR3 is TGTGCCAGCAGCCAAAAACAGGGGAACACTGAAGCTTTCTTT. The encoded protein is CASSQKQGNTEAFF.

The chain employs TRBV4-1 and TRBJ1-5, with D hard to call. V was cut by 3 bases and J by 2 bases, with 11 bases left in between. This CDR3 region has 15 residues. The germline V gene has CDR1 MGHRA and CDR2 YSYEKL. CDR3 in amino acids: CASSHPNEGNQPQHF. The CDR3 DNA reads as TGCGCCAGCAGCCACCCTAATGAGGGCAATCAGCCCCAGCATTTT.

This clone has a single count. The genes are TRBV15 and TRBJ2-5, with TRBD1 matching 7 bases. Germline CDR1 LNHNV, CDR2 YYDKDF (reference sequence). This CDR3 spans 15 amino acids. V gave up 1 base and J gave up 2 bases; unmatched junction bases: 4. For the CDR3, the DNA is TGTGCCACCAGCAGAGTAGGACAGGTTCAAGAGACCCAGTACTTC. It codes for CATSRVGQVQETQYF.

This clone was observed once. J is TRBJ2-2 and V is TRBV4-3; 7 bases fit TRBD2. Trimming removed 3 bases from V and 5 bases from J; junction bases left unmatched: 12. CDR1 and CDR2 from the germline V gene are LGHNA and YSLEER. The CDR3 covers 17 residues. CDR3: CASSHGSGDRLTGELFF. For the CDR3, the DNA is TGCGCCAGCAGCCATGGCAGCGGGGACCGACTGACCGGGGAGCTGTTTTTT.

The rearrangement joins TRBV6-5 to TRBJ2-7; D is possibly TRBD1 (6 bases). The CDR3 is 13 amino acids. Germline V CDR1 and CDR2: MNHEY, SVGAGI. V was pared by 11 bases and J by 6 bases, with 20 bases between. The CDR3 loop reads CAVKEPGAGEQYF. CDR3 bases: TGTGCCGTCAAGGAACCAGGGGCGGGCGAGCAGTACTTC.

The gene calls are TRBV7-2 and TRBJ2-3, with TRBD2 matching 8 bases. Germline CDR1 SGHTA, CDR2 FQGNSA. The trim removed 5 bases at V and 0 bases at J, leaving 7 bases unmatched. There are 16 residues in the CDR3. The CDR3: CASSPQGGGSTDTQYF. DNA of the CDR3: TGTGCCAGCAGCCCCCAGGGCGGGGGGAGCACAGATACGCAGTATTTT.

A single count supports this clone. The rearrangement links TRBV11-2 to TRBJ2-2; perhaps TRBD2 as D (5 bases). V gave up 6 bases and J gave up 5 bases, with 7 bases separating them. The CDR3 extends over 12 amino acids. Looked up from germline, CDR1 is SGHAT and CDR2 is FQNNGV. Written as DNA, the CDR3 is TGTGCCAGCAGTCGAGGGACCGGGGAGCTGTTTTTT. Protein product: CASSRGTGELFF.

The chain is built from TRBV20-1 and TRBJ1-5, with 10 bases lining up with TRBD1. Trimming at V came to 3 bases and at J to 4 bases, leaving 6 bases not matched to a gene. The germline V gene has CDR1 DFQATT and CDR2 SNEGSKA (reference sequence). The CDR3 has 15 residues. CDR3 amino acids: CSASGRGQGNQPQHF. The CDR3 region has the DNA TGCAGTGCTAGTGGCAGGGGACAGGGGAATCAGCCCCAGCATTTT.

The J gene is TRBJ1-1, the V gene TRBV5-1; 7 nucleotides agree with TRBD1. From germline, CDR1 is SGHRS and CDR2 YFSETQ. This CDR3 is built from 14 residues. J gave up 5 bases and V 2 bases, and 6 bases lay outside the gene matches. CDR3 nucleotides: TGCGCCAGCAGCTTAGGCAGGGGGATAACTGAAGCTTTCTTT. Translating it yields CASSLGRGITEAFF.

The gene calls are TRBV6-1 and TRBJ2-5, with TRBD2 matching over 8 bases. The germline V gene has CDR1 MNHNS and CDR2 SASEGT. V shed 4 bases and J 4 bases; nucleotides not matched to a gene: 11. The CDR3 length is 16 residues. The CDR3 loop is CASSVGLAGRPETQYF. CDR3 bases: TGTGCCAGCAGTGTTGGACTAGCTGGGCGTCCAGAGACCCAGTACTTC.

The J gene is TRBJ2-5, the V gene TRBV28; 12 nucleotides match TRBD2. CDR3 size: 17 residues. Germline CDR1 reads MDHEN; CDR2 reads SYDVKM. V lost 9 bases to trimming and J lost 0 bases; unmatched junction nucleotides: 11. The CDR3 coding sequence is TGTGCCAGTCGACCCAAAGGGACTAGCGGGTACCAAGAGACCCAGTACTTC. It is translated as CASRPKGTSGYQETQYF.

This clone turned up a few times. This chain uses TRBV3-1 (or the pseudogene TRBV3-2) with TRBJ1-2, with D perhaps TRBD1 (6 bases). V was shortened by 2 bases and J by 1 base, with 8 bases between the two germline ends. The CDR3 consists of 14 residues. The germline V gene encodes CDR1 LGHDT and CDR2 YNNKEL (reference sequence). CDR3 DNA: TGTGCCAGCAGCCAACGGACAGTTAACTATGGCTACACCTTC. Residues: CASSQRTVNYGYTF.

This clone was counted a few times. The V gene is TRBV5-4, the J gene TRBJ1-2; 7 bases align to TRBD1. Germline V gene data show CDR1 as SGHNT and CDR2 as YYREEE (reference sequence). There are 18 residues in the CDR3. Trimming at V came to 2 bases and at J to 0 bases, leaving 13 bases not matched to a gene. CDR3 bases: TGTGCCAGCAGCTTAAAACTACCGGGACAGCGTTCTAACTATGGCTACACCTTC. It translates to CASSLKLPGQRSNYGYTF.

The V call is TRBV27, the J call TRBJ2-1, with D possibly TRBD1 on 7 matching bases. From germline, CDR1 is MNHEY and CDR2 SMNVEV (reference sequence). This CDR3 region has 16 residues. The ends were cut back, 2 bases at V and 6 bases at J, with 17 bases in the middle. The chain's CDR3 is CASSLLNRGLGNEQFF. The DNA for the CDR3 is TGTGCCAGCAGTTTACTAAACAGGGGACTGGGCAATGAGCAGTTCTTC.

V is TRBV9 and J is TRBJ2-7; 7 nucleotides agree with TRBD1. In germline, CDR1 is SGDLS, CDR2 YYNGEE. The CDR3 runs to 16 residues. Trimming removed 4 bases from V and 6 bases from J; junction bases left unmatched: 16. The CDR3 reads CASSPGAAGGSGEQYF. CDR3 nucleotides: TGTGCCAGCAGCCCCGGGGCGGCAGGGGGAAGTGGCGAGCAGTACTTC.

V gene TRBV12-5 combines with J gene TRBJ1-1, with TRBD1 identical over 9 bases. The CDR3 extends over 17 amino acids. CDR1 and CDR2 from the germline V gene are LGHNT and FRNRAP. The J segment lost 1 base and the V segment lost 2 bases, leaving 8 bases of the junction unmatched. The CDR3: CASGLSYGTGWNTEAFF. DNA for the CDR3: TGTGCTAGTGGTTTGTCTTATGGGACAGGGTGGAACACTGAAGCTTTCTTT.

The chain combines TRBV4-3 with TRBJ1-5; D ambiguous. Germline V gene lookup returns CDR1 LGHNA and CDR2 YSLEER. The CDR3 has 15 amino acids. Trimming left V 2 bases short and J 2 bases short, with 10 bases between. DNA for the CDR3: TGCGCCAGCAGCCAAAACCACGGGGGCAATCAGCCCCAGCATTTT. This codes for CASSQNHGGNQPQHF.

This chain links TRBV15 with TRBJ1-4, with D perhaps TRBD1 (5 bases). There are 14 residues in the CDR3. CDR1 LNHNV and CDR2 YYDKDF come from the germline V gene (reference sequence). Trimming left V 4 bases short and J 7 bases short, with 13 bases between. The CDR3 reads CATSTRGGVEKLFF. DNA for the CDR3: TGTGCCACCAGCACCCGAGGAGGGGTTGAAAAACTGTTTTTT.

This clone showed up just once. The rearrangement links TRBV24-1 to TRBJ2-5; TRBD2 might be the D (5 bases). The germline V gene has CDR1 KGHDR and CDR2 SFDVKD. The germline V and J ends were trimmed by 4 bases and 6 bases, with 11 bases remaining between them. The CDR3 extends over 13 amino acids. This chain's CDR3 is CATSEYSGQTQYF. The CDR3 DNA sequence: TGTGCCACCAGTGAGTACAGCGGCCAGACCCAGTACTTC.

The chain carries TRBV10-3 and TRBJ1-2; TRBD1 matches 9 bases. CDR3 length: 17 residues. V shed 7 bases and J 2 bases; nucleotides not matched to a gene: 14. Looked up from germline, CDR1 is ENHRY and CDR2 is SYGVKD. The CDR3: CAITQTPATGGNYGYTF. The CDR3, as DNA: TGTGCCATCACCCAAACCCCCGCGACAGGGGGAAACTATGGCTACACCTTC.

The rearrangement uses TRBV3-1 (or the pseudogene TRBV3-2) and TRBJ2-2; TRBD1 matches at 7 bases. With 4 bases clipped from V and 10 bases from J, the junction kept 3 bases outside the gene matches. This CDR3 is 12 amino acids long. The germline V gene encodes CDR1 LGHDT and CDR2 YNNKEL (reference sequence). Here the CDR3 reads CASSREGAELFF. The CDR3 nucleotides read TGTGCCAGCAGCCGTGAGGGGGCGGAGCTGTTTTTT.

On this clone itself: The sample contains more than one DNA sequence encoding this CDR3. This chain connects TRBV11-3 to TRBJ1-1; no definite D call. Between the trimmed V and J ends, which lost 1 base and 3 bases, there was a span of 12 bases. Germline V gene data show CDR1 as SGHNT and CDR2 as YENEEA. CDR3 size: 15 residues. CDR3 in amino acids: CASSLGTGKDTEAFF. The CDR3 nucleotides are TGTGCCAGCAGCTTAGGTACGGGTAAGGACACTGAAGCTTTCTTT.